This T cell receptor (beta chain) is from a study of cytomegalovirus exposure and HLA in healthy donors. Findings and caveats of the study: Investigators reported 164 TCR beta chains as tied to cytomegalovirus. Associated with HLA alleles at 0.05 false discovery rate in a later analysis were about 17,000 TCR beta sequences. According to a later analysis, most TCR beta chains associated with CMV appeared HLA-restricted. In a later analysis, TCR association rates varied by HLA locus: DRB1 most, HLA-C fewest.

This CDR3 contains 15 residues. Germline assignment: CDR1 MDHEN and CDR2 SYDVKM. A note on this clone: Antigen unknown.

Both 60 Vbeta primers and 13 Jbeta primers went into the PCR. Profiling relied on immunoSEQ multiplex PCR, and the TCRdb table lists in-frame clones only, not all of them. The table shows roughly 190,000 clones, with 80% to 90% occurring only once. Input material: PBMCs. The chain recombines TRBV28 with TRBJ2-5, with TRBD2 identical over 9 bases. The J call may not be correct, given that the DNA end is closer to TRBJ2-7. The clonotype was recovered from a man aged 25-45 years in good health and CMV-seronegative. In nucleotides, the CDR3 is TGTGCCAGCAGAGTTAGCGGGAGACTCTCCTACGAGCAGTACTTC. It codes for CASRVSGRLSYEQYF.